This T cell receptor beta chain emerged from a study of identifying expanded T cells in peripheral blood. Data came from immunoSEQ multiplex PCR; TCRdb stores just in-frame clones and leaves some out. This table holds over 100,000 clones, more than 70% found once. The CDR3 sequence is 14 residues long. Per the germline V gene, CDR1 is LNHNV and CDR2 is YYDKDF (reference sequence). Trimming cost V 1 base and J 7 bases, with 8 bases left between them. The material sequenced was blood. This chain connects TRBV15 to TRBJ1-6; no firm D call. This sequence was found in a person aged 18 to 75 in good health. In nucleotides, the CDR3 is TGTGCCACCAGCAGAGTGAGAGGGAATTCACCCCTCCACTTT. Its translation is CATSRVRGNSPLHF.